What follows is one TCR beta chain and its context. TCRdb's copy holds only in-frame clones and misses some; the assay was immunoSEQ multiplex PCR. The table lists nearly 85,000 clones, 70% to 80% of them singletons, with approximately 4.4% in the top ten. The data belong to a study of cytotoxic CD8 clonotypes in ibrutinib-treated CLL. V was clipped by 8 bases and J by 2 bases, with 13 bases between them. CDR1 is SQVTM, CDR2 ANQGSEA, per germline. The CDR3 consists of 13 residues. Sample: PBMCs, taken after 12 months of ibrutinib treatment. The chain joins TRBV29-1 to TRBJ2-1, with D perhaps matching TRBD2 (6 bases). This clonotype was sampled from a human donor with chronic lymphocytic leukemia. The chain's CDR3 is CSFPTRPYNEQFF. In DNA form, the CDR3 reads TGCAGCTTCCCGACTAGACCCTACAATGAGCAGTTCTTC.